The 2 T cell receptor beta chains listed next were all sequenced from one sample in a study of immune characteristics of hereditary and idiopathic chronic pancreatitis. Total pancreatectomy with islet autotransplantation was the source of the chronic pancreatitis pancreas tissue. Only in-frame clones appear in the TCRdb table, and some are missing; sequencing was by immunoSEQ multiplex PCR. Of approximately 2,000 clones listed, around 74% are singletons. Specimen: pancreas tissue with idiopathic chronic pancreatitis. These receptors all come from a human donor with chronic pancreatitis.

There are a few counts of this clone. V is TRBV28 and J is TRBJ2-7; maybe TRBD2 (5 bases). The germline V gene has CDR1 MDHEN and CDR2 SYDVKM. This CDR3 is 17 amino acids long. The ends were cut back, 3 bases at V and 0 bases at J, with 18 bases in the middle. CDR3 loop: CASSLPLDSSGSYEQYF. The CDR3 DNA follows: TGTGCCAGCAGTTTGCCCCTGGACTCCTCAGGCTCCTACGAGCAGTACTTC.

The chain has TRBV5-6 and TRBJ2-7, with D unresolved. The CDR3 is 13 residues long. V shed 2 bases and J shed 3 bases, with 9 bases lying between them. Per germline, CDR1 SGHDT and CDR2 YYEEEE. As DNA, the CDR3 is TGTGCCAGCAGCTTTTTCTCTTACTACGAGCAGTACTTC. It yields the protein CASSFFSYYEQYF.